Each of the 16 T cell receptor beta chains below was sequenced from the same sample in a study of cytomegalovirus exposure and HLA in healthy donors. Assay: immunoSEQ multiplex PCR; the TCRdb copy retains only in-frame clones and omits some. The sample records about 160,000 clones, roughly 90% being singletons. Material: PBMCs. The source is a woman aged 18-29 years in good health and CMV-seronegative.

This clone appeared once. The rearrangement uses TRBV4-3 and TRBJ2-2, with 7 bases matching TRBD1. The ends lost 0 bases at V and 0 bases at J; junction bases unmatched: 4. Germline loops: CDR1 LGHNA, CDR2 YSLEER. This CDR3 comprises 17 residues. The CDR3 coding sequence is TGCGCCAGCAGCCAAGAGAAGGGGGCGCCGAACACCGGGGAGCTGTTTTTT. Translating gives CASSQEKGAPNTGELFF.

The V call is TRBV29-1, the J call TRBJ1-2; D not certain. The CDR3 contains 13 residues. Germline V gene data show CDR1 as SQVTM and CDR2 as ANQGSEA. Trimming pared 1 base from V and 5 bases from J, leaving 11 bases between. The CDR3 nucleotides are TGCAGCGTTGAAGGGTCGGGTCAGTATGGCTACACCTTC. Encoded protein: CSVEGSGQYGYTF.

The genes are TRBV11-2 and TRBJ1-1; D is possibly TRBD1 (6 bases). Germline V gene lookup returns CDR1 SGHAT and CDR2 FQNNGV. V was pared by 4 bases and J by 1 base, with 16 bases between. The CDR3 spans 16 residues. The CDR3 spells CASSSPRGGKNTEAFF. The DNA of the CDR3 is TGTGCCAGCAGCTCCCCCAGGGGAGGGAAGAACACTGAAGCTTTCTTT.

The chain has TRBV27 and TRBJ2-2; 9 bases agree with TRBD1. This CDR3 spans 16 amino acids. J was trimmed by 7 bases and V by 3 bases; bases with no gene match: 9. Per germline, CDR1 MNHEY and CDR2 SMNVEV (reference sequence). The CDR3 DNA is TGTGCCAGCAGTTTCCTTCGAGGACAGGGGATCGGGGAGCTGTTTTTT. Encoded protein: CASSFLRGQGIGELFF.

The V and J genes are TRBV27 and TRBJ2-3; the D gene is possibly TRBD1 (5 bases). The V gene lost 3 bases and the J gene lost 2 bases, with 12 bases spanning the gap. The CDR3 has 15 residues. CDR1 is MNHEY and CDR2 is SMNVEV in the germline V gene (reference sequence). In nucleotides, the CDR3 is TGTGCCAGCAGTTTTGGGGCAGCCTCCACAGATACGCAGTATTTT. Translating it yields CASSFGAASTDTQYF.

The CDR3 here is CASSEVRDEQYF. The DNA for the CDR3 is TGTGCCAGCAGTGAAGTCAGGGACGAGCAGTACTTC. V and J are TRBV6-1 and TRBJ2-7, with D possibly matching TRBD1 (5 bases). V lost 1 base and J 5 bases, leaving 6 bases between the germline ends. The CDR3 is 12 residues long. The germline V gene has CDR1 MNHNS and CDR2 SASEGT.

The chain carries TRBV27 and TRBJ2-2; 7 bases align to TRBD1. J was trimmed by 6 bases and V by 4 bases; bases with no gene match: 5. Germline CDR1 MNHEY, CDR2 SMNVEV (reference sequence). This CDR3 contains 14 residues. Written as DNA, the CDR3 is TGTGCCAGCAGTTCAACAGGGGAGCCCGGGGAGCTGTTTTTT. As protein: CASSSTGEPGELFF.

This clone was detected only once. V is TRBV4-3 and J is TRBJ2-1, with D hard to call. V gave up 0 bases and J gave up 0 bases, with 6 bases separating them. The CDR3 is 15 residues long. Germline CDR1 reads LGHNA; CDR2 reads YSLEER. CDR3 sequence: CASSQDMSSYNEQFF. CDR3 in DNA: TGCGCCAGCAGCCAAGATATGAGCTCCTACAATGAGCAGTTCTTC.

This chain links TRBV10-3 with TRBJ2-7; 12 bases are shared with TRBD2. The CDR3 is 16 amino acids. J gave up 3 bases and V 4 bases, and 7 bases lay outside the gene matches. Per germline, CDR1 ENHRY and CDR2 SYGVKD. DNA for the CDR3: TGTGCCATCAGTGGGCTAGCGGGAGGGCCAGGCTACGAGCAGTACTTC. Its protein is CAISGLAGGPGYEQYF.

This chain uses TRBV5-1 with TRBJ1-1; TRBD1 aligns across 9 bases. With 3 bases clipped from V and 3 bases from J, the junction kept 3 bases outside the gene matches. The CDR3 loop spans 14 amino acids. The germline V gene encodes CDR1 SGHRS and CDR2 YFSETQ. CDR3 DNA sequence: TGCGCCAGCAGCTCTTGGACAGGGGACACTGAAGCTTTCTTT. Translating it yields CASSSWTGDTEAFF.

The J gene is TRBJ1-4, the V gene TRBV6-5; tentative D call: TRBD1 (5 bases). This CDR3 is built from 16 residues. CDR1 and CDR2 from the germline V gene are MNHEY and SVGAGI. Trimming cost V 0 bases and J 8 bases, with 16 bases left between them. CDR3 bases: TGTGCCAGCAGTTACTCAGGTCCGGGGGGAGGCGAAAAACTGTTTTTT. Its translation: CASSYSGPGGGEKLFF.

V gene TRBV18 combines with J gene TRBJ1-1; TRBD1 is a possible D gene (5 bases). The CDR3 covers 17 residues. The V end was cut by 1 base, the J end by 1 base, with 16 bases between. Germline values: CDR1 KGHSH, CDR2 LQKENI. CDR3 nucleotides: TGTGCCAGCTCACCACTCTTGCAGGGCCCCTGGAACACTGAAGCTTTCTTT. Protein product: CASSPLLQGPWNTEAFF.

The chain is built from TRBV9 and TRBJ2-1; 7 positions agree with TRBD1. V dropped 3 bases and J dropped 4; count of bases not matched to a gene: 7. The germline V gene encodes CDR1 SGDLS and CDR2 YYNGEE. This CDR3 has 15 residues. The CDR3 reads CASSAKGAQYNEQFF. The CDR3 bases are TGTGCCAGCAGCGCGAAGGGGGCGCAGTACAATGAGCAGTTCTTC.

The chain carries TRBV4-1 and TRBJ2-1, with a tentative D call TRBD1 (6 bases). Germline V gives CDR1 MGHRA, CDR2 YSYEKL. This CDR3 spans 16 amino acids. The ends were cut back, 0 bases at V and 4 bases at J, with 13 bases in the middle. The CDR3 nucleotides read TGCGCCAGCAGCCAAGACGCCGAGGGGACATACAATGAGCAGTTCTTC. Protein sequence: CASSQDAEGTYNEQFF.

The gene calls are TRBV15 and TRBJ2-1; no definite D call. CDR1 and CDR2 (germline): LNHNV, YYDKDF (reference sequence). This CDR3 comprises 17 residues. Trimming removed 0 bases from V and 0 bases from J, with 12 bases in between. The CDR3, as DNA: TGTGCCACCAGCAGAGATAGTTTACCAAGCTCCTACAATGAGCAGTTCTTC. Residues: CATSRDSLPSSYNEQFF.

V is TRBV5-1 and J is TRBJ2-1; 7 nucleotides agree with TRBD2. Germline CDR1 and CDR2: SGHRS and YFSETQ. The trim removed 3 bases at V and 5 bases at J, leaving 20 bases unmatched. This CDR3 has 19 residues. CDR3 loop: CASSSRRDLAGELDNEQFF. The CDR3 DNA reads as TGCGCCAGCAGCTCCCGGAGGGACTTAGCGGGCGAACTGGACAATGAGCAGTTCTTC.